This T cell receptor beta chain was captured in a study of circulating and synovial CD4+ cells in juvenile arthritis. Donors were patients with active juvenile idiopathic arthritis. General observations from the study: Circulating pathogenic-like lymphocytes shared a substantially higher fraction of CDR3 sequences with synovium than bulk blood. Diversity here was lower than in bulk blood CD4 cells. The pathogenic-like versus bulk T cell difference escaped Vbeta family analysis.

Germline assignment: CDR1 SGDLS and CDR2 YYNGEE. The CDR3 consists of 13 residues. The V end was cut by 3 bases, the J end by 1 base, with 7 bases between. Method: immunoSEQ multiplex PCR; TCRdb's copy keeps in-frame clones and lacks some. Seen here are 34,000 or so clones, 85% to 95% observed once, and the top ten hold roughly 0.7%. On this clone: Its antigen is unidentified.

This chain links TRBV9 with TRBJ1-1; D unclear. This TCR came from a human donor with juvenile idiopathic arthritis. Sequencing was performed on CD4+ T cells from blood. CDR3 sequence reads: CASSGPGNTEAFF. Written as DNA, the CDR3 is TGTGCCAGCAGCGGGCCGGGGAACACTGAAGCTTTCTTT.